The clone carrying this T cell receptor beta chain has a handful of counts. Its antigen is not known. MiXCR, run by TCRdb on the 5' RACE reads, gives a single entry per CDR3 protein. The sample records a few hundred thousand distinct CDR3 sequences, roughly 18% being singletons. This sample is part of a study of identical twins. Germline V CDR1 and CDR2: SGHRS, YFSETQ. The CDR3 covers 15 residues. V was clipped by 4 bases and J by 4 bases, with 17 bases between them. Regarding the study as a whole: High-abundance cord blood beta clonotypes had fewer insertions; memory repertoires showed none. Where beta out-of-frame sequences were concerned, excess twin sharing was weaker.

This chain connects TRBV5-1 to TRBJ1-2, with D perhaps TRBD1 (6 bases). The sample was naive T cells sorted from blood. This clonotype originated in a man in his forties or fifties in good health. CDR3 sequence: CASSPTGKPIYGYTF. The CDR3 nucleotides read TGCGCCAGCAGCCCAACAGGGAAACCCATCTATGGCTACACCTTC.